These 28 T cell receptor beta chains share one sample of origin, sequenced in a study of cytomegalovirus exposure and HLA in healthy donors. Only in-frame clones appear in the TCRdb table, and some are missing; sequencing was by immunoSEQ multiplex PCR. Altogether 150,000 to 200,000 clones are present, around 85% being singletons, with the ten largest covering 5.5% to 6%. The material sequenced was PBMCs. These receptors came from a woman in her twenties or thirties in good health and CMV-seronegative.

This chain joins TRBV13 and TRBJ1-2; D is perhaps TRBD1 (5 bases). The CDR3 spans 13 residues. V was clipped by 0 bases and J by 5 bases, with 7 bases between them. Germline CDR1 is PRHDT and CDR2 is FYEKMQ (reference sequence). This CDR3 reads CASSLGRGYGYTF. In DNA, the CDR3 is TGTGCCAGCAGCTTAGGCCGGGGGTATGGCTACACCTTC.

The chain carries TRBV5-1 and TRBJ2-5, with 9 nucleotides matching TRBD2. CDR3 length: 14 amino acids. Germline V gives CDR1 SGHRS, CDR2 YFSETQ. With 5 bases clipped from V and 4 bases from J, the junction kept 6 bases outside the gene matches. The CDR3 DNA reads as TGCGCCAGCAGTGCTAGCGGGGCCTCAGAGACCCAGTACTTC. Translating gives CASSASGASETQYF. The whole variable domain, filled in from reference TRBV5-1 and TRBJ2-5, reads KAGVTQTPRYLIKTRGQQVTLSCSPISGHRSVSWYQQTPGQGLQFLFEYFSETQRNKGNFPGRFSGRQFSNSRSEMNVSTLELGDSALYLCASSASGASETQYFGPGTRLLVL.

The rearrangement joins TRBV4-3 to TRBJ2-3; D may be TRBD1 (5 bases). The ends were cut back, 3 bases at V and 4 bases at J, with 29 bases in the middle. CDR1 and CDR2 (germline): LGHNA, YSLEER. This CDR3 is built from 20 residues. The CDR3 here is CASSHPPHFLVGLFPDTQYF. In nucleotides, the CDR3 is TGCGCCAGCAGCCACCCCCCCCACTTCTTGGTGGGGCTATTCCCAGATACGCAGTATTTT.

The chain carries TRBV19 and TRBJ2-7, with D unresolved. Germline V lookup: CDR1 LNHDA, CDR2 SQIVND (reference sequence). This CDR3 contains 13 residues. Trimming pared 4 bases from V and 7 bases from J, leaving 14 bases between. Here the CDR3 DNA reads TGTGCCAGTAGTACAGACGCGGCGAGGGAGCAGTACTTC. Protein sequence: CASSTDAAREQYF. Full variable domain (missing parts from reference TRBV19 and TRBJ2-7): DGGITQSPKYLFRKEGQNVTLSCEQNLNHDAMYWYRQDPGQGLRLIYYSQIVNDFQKGDIAEGYSVSREKKESFPLTVTSAQKNPTAFYLCASSTDAAREQYFGPGTRLTVT.

The rearrangement uses TRBV5-6 and TRBJ1-1; D gene unclear. Germline V gene lookup returns CDR1 SGHDT and CDR2 YYEEEE. V was shortened by 4 bases and J by 3 bases, with 13 bases between the two germline ends. The CDR3 spans 14 residues. The DNA of the CDR3 is TGTGCCAGCAGCCTCGATGACGGGGACACTGAAGCTTTCTTT. Amino acids: CASSLDDGDTEAFF. Full variable domain (rest looked up from reference TRBV5-6 and TRBJ1-1): DAGVTQSPTHLIKTRGQQVTLRCSPKSGHDTVSWYQQALGQGPQFIFQYYEEEERQRGNFPDRFSGHQFPNYSSELNVNALLLGDSALYLCASSLDDGDTEAFFGQGTRLTVV.

This chain connects TRBV28 to TRBJ2-7, with 9 bases identical to TRBD2. The CDR3 loop spans 15 amino acids. Germline-derived CDR1 and CDR2 are MDHEN and SYDVKM. Trimming cost V 8 bases and J 0 bases; bases outside gene matches: 8. CDR3 nucleotides: TGTGCCAGCTGGGTTCGCGGGAGGGTCTCCTACGAGCAGTACTTC. Translation: CASWVRGRVSYEQYF.

This sequence joins TRBV5-4 and TRBJ2-1, with TRBD2 matching 9 bases. The CDR3 sequence is 16 residues long. Germline lookup yields CDR1 SGHNT and CDR2 YYREEE (reference sequence). The ends lost 0 bases at V and 5 bases at J; junction bases unmatched: 6. CDR3 region: CASSLGIAGVNNEQFF. DNA of the CDR3: TGTGCCAGCAGCTTGGGGATAGCGGGGGTAAACAATGAGCAGTTCTTC.

This chain uses TRBV6-1 with TRBJ2-1; 9 positions match TRBD2. CDR1 and CDR2 from the germline V gene are MNHNS and SASEGT. This CDR3 comprises 16 residues. The junction had 12 bases not matched to a gene; V was cut back by 4 bases and J by 8 bases. CDR3 DNA: TGTGCCAGCAGTGCGGTTCTGGCGGGAGGGCCGGATGAGCAGTTCTTC. Its translation is CASSAVLAGGPDEQFF.

This clone was recorded only once. The rearrangement links TRBV2 to TRBJ2-3, with 7 bases fitting TRBD1. Germline-derived CDR1 and CDR2 are SNHLY and FYNNEI. Trimming took 4 bases from V and 2 from J; bases not matched to a gene: 9. This CDR3 spans 16 amino acids. CDR3 DNA: TGTGCCAGCAGTGTTGGGGACAGCCTTTTCACAGATACGCAGTATTTT. This sequence encodes CASSVGDSLFTDTQYF.

The chain joins TRBV27 to TRBJ1-1; D remains ambiguous. The CDR3 runs 14 residues. CDR1 is MNHEY and CDR2 is SMNVEV in the germline V gene (reference sequence). V was trimmed by 5 bases and J by 3 bases, leaving 13 bases between them. The CDR3 region is CASSPIDGHTEAFF. CDR3 DNA: TGTGCCAGCAGTCCCATAGACGGTCACACTGAAGCTTTCTTT.

The rearrangement links TRBV7-2 to TRBJ2-1; D is unclear. Germline V gene data show CDR1 as SGHTA and CDR2 as FQGNSA. This CDR3 is 12 amino acids long. Trimming cost V 5 bases and J 5 bases, with 7 bases left between them. CDR3 DNA: TGTGCCAGCAGCCCTCAAGACAATGAGCAGTTCTTC. It translates to CASSPQDNEQFF.

The CDR3 DNA reads as TGTGCCAGCTCACCCACGACTAGCGGGGGAGATACGCAGTATTTT. Its translation: CASSPTTSGGDTQYF. The V call is TRBV18, the J call TRBJ2-3, with 12 positions matching TRBD2. The V gene end was trimmed by 3 bases and the J gene end by 5 bases; junction bases not matched to a gene: 3. CDR1 and CDR2 from the germline V gene are KGHSH and LQKENI. This CDR3 spans 15 amino acids.

V and J are TRBV19 and TRBJ2-5, with D perhaps TRBD2 (6 bases). The germline CDR1 and CDR2 sequences are LNHDA and SQIVND (reference sequence). Deletions cut 4 bases from V and 4 bases from J, with 16 bases between. The length of the CDR3 is 15 residues. The CDR3 region is CASSRFGSGSETQYF. The CDR3 nucleotides read TGTGCCAGTAGTAGGTTCGGGAGTGGATCAGAGACCCAGTACTTC.

The genes are TRBV5-6 and TRBJ2-7; TRBD2 agrees at 7 bases. This CDR3 region has 16 residues. CDR1 is SGHDT and CDR2 is YYEEEE in the germline V gene. Losses at the gene ends were 3 bases for V and 3 bases for J; bases not matched to a gene: 12. The CDR3 region has the DNA TGTGCCAGCAGCTCGGGAGGTTTGCGGGAGATCTACGAGCAGTACTTC. Protein product: CASSSGGLREIYEQYF.

The rearrangement uses TRBV5-4 and TRBJ1-2; possibly TRBD1 for D (5 bases). This CDR3 has 14 residues. V was clipped by 8 bases and J by 0 bases, with 14 bases between them. In germline, CDR1 is SGHNT, CDR2 YYREEE (reference sequence). CDR3 in amino acids: CASRGVGSNYGYTF. CDR3 nucleotides: TGTGCCAGTAGAGGGGTTGGTTCTAACTATGGCTACACCTTC.

The rearrangement uses TRBV5-1 and TRBJ2-5; D may match TRBD1 or TRBD2 (5 bases each). The CDR3 consists of 13 residues. Germline CDR1 SGHRS, CDR2 YFSETQ. The V end lost 1 base, the J end lost 5 bases, and 9 bases lay between the germline ends. The CDR3 DNA follows: TGCGCCAGCAGCTTGCCAGGGACGGAGACCCAGTACTTC. Translating gives CASSLPGTETQYF.

The rearrangement uses TRBV14 and TRBJ1-1, with a tentative D call TRBD1 (6 bases). Trimming removed 2 bases at V and 8 bases at J, with 9 bases between. CDR1 and CDR2 from the germline V gene are SGHDN and FVKESK. This CDR3 is 12 amino acids long. This CDR3 reads CASSQLQGEAFF. CDR3 coding DNA: TGTGCCAGCAGCCAACTTCAGGGGGAAGCTTTCTTT.

The chain recombines TRBV10-3 with TRBJ2-4; tentatively, D is TRBD1 or TRBD2 (5 bases each). CDR3 size: 19 residues. The V gene's germline CDR1 is ENHRY and CDR2 SYGVKD. The ends were cut back, 0 bases at V and 0 bases at J, with 18 bases in the middle. The CDR3 DNA follows: TGTGCCATCAGTGAGTCGGCTTTCGGGGACCCACTAGCCAAAAACATTCAGTACTTC. It encodes CAISESAFGDPLAKNIQYF.

V gene TRBV30 combines with J gene TRBJ1-2, with D perhaps TRBD1 (5 bases). The CDR3 is 13 amino acids. The V gene lost 2 bases and the J gene lost 7 bases, with 14 bases spanning the gap. Germline V gives CDR1 GTSNPN, CDR2 SVGIG (reference sequence). DNA of the CDR3: TGTGCCTGGAGTAACAGTGCCCAGGGTGGCTACACCTTC. It translates to CAWSNSAQGGYTF.

The chain combines TRBV9 with TRBJ1-2, with TRBD1 matching 8 bases. This CDR3 has 15 residues. V was clipped by 4 bases and J by 4 bases; unmatched bases: 9. CDR1 SGDLS and CDR2 YYNGEE come from the germline V gene. This chain's CDR3 is CASSPSDRVGYGYTF. In nucleotides, the CDR3 is TGTGCCAGCAGCCCATCGGACAGGGTAGGCTATGGCTACACCTTC.

The chain combines TRBV4-1 with TRBJ2-2; D gene ambiguous. CDR3 length: 16 amino acids. The V end lost 4 bases, the J end lost 6 bases, and 18 bases lay between the germline ends. Per the germline V gene, CDR1 is MGHRA and CDR2 is YSYEKL. CDR3 sequence (DNA): TGCGCCAGCAGCCCAACGGTCAGTTTAATGGCCGGGGAGCTGTTTTTT. Protein: CASSPTVSLMAGELFF.

The chain employs TRBV6-6 and TRBJ2-7; 7 bases match TRBD1. Germline V gives CDR1 MNHNY, CDR2 SVGAGI (reference sequence). With V trimmed by 4 bases and J by 2 bases, 5 bases remained unmatched. CDR3 length equals 14 residues. As DNA, the CDR3 is TGTGCCAGCAGTTCCGGGACAGTTACCTACGAGCAGTACTTC. Encoded protein: CASSSGTVTYEQYF.

This clone came up a few times. This rearrangement joins TRBV6-1 to TRBJ2-2, with D uncertain. V shed 1 base and J shed 3 bases, with 6 bases lying between them. Germline values: CDR1 MNHNS, CDR2 SASEGT. The CDR3 spans 14 residues. The CDR3 protein is CASSEGRDTGELFF. Here the CDR3 DNA reads TGTGCCAGCAGTGAAGGCAGAGACACCGGGGAGCTGTTTTTT.

The chain uses TRBV5-1 and TRBJ2-7; 8 bases map to TRBD1. The CDR3 has 15 residues. With 0 bases clipped from V and 5 bases from J, the junction kept 7 bases outside the gene matches. Germline V gene data show CDR1 as SGHRS and CDR2 as YFSETQ. The CDR3 here is CASSLATGQANEQYF. CDR3 DNA: TGCGCCAGCAGCTTGGCCACGGGACAGGCGAACGAGCAGTACTTC.

This sequence joins TRBV7-2 and TRBJ2-3; D possibly matches TRBD1 or TRBD2 (5 bases each). The CDR3 is 14 residues long. The germline CDR1 and CDR2 sequences are SGHTA and FQGNSA. V shed 5 bases and J shed 4 bases, with 13 bases lying between them. The CDR3 DNA is TGTGCCAGCAGCCCCCCGAGGGGACCAGATACGCAGTATTTT. This gives the protein CASSPPRGPDTQYF.

The chain carries TRBV7-3 and TRBJ2-1; D may be TRBD1 (6 bases). The V end was cut by 5 bases, the J end by 4 bases, with 9 bases between. There are 13 residues in the CDR3. Germline CDR1 and CDR2: SGHTA and FQGTGA. Here the CDR3 DNA reads TGTGCCAGCAGCACGGACAGATACAATGAGCAGTTCTTC. It is translated as CASSTDRYNEQFF.

The chain carries TRBV7-9 and TRBJ2-2; perhaps TRBD1 as D (5 bases). Trimming pared 1 base from V and 6 bases from J, leaving 12 bases between. CDR1 and CDR2 (germline): SEHNR, FQNEAQ (reference sequence). This CDR3 region has 15 residues. The CDR3 DNA reads as TGTGCCAGCAGCTTAGGCCGGCCAGGGTCCGGGGAGCTGTTTTTT. Translation gives CASSLGRPGSGELFF.

The chain uses TRBV5-1 and TRBJ2-7, with 8 bases identical to TRBD2. Per germline, CDR1 SGHRS and CDR2 YFSETQ. Trimming cost V 2 bases and J 2 bases; bases outside gene matches: 12. The CDR3 runs 17 residues. The CDR3 nucleotides are TGCGCCAGCAGCTTTCGAGCGGGAGAGGGGTTTACCTACGAGCAGTACTTC. It yields the protein CASSFRAGEGFTYEQYF.